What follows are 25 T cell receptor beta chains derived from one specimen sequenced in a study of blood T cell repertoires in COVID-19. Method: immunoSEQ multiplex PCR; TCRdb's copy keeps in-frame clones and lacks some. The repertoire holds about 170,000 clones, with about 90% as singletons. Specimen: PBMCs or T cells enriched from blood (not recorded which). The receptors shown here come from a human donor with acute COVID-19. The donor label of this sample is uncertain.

The CDR3 DNA follows: TGTGCCAGCAGCCGGGACAGGGGGCATAGCTATGGCTACACCTTC. Translating gives CASSRDRGHSYGYTF. This chain links TRBV7-9 with TRBJ1-2, with 12 bases that match TRBD1. The V segment lost 5 bases and the J segment 4 bases; nucleotides outside the gene matches: 5. The CDR3 length is 15 residues. CDR1 is SEHNR, CDR2 FQNEAQ, per germline (reference sequence).

CDR3 residues: CASSSLGGAYNEQFF. The CDR3 DNA is TGTGCCAGCAGCTCCTTGGGCGGGGCTTACAATGAGCAGTTCTTC. J is TRBJ2-1 and V is TRBV11-2; possible D gene TRBD2, 6 bases. V was trimmed by 4 bases and J by 4 bases, leaving 14 bases between them. Per the germline V gene, CDR1 is SGHAT and CDR2 is FQNNGV. The CDR3 runs to 15 residues.

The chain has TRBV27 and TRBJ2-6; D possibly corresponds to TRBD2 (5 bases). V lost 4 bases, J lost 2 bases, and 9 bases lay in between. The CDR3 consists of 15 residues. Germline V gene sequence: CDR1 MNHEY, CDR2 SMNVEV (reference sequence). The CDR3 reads CASSSPGTGANVLTF. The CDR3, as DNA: TGTGCCAGCAGTTCCCCCGGGACTGGGGCCAACGTCCTGACTTTC. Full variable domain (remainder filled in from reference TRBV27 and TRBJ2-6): EAQVTQNPRYLITVTGKKLTVTCSQNMNHEYMSWYRQDPGLGLRQIYYSMNVEVTDKGDVPEGYKVSRKEKRNFPLILESPSPNQTSLYFCASSSPGTGANVLTFGAGSRLTVL.

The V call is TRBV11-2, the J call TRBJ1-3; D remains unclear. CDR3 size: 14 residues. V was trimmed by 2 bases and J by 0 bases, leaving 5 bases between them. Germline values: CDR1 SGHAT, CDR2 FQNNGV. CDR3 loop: CASSLFHSGNTIYF. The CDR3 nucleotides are TGTGCCAGCAGCTTATTCCACTCTGGAAACACCATATATTTT.

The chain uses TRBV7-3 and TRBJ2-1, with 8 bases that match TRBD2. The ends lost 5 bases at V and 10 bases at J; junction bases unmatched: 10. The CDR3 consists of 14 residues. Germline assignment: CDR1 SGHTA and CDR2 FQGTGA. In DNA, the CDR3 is TGTGCCAGCAGCCCCCGGGGCGCGGGGGGCGAGCAGTTCTTC. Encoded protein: CASSPRGAGGEQFF.

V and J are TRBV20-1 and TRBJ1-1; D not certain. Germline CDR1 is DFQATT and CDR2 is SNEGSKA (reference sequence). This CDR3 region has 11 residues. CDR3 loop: CCGYRNTEAFF. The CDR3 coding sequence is TGCTGTGGCTACAGGAACACTGAAGCTTTCTTT.

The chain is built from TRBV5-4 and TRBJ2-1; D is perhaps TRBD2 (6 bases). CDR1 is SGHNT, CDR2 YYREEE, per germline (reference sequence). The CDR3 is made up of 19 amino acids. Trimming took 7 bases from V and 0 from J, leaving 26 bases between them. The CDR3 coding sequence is TGTGCCAGCTCTCTAAAGGGTAGCGGTGATGCATCCTCCTACAATGAGCAGTTCTTC. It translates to CASSLKGSGDASSYNEQFF.

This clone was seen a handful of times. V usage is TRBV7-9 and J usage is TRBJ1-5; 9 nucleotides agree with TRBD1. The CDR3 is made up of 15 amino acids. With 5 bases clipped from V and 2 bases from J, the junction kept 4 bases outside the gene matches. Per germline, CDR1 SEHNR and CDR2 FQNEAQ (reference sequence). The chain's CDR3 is CASSRDRAGNQPQHF. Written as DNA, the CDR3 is TGTGCCAGCAGCCGGGACAGGGCAGGCAATCAGCCCCAGCATTTT.

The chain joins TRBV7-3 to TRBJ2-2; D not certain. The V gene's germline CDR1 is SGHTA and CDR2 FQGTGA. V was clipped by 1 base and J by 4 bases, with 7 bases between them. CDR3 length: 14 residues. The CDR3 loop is CASSLSGSTGELFF. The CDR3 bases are TGTGCCAGCAGCTTAAGTGGCTCCACCGGGGAGCTGTTTTTT.

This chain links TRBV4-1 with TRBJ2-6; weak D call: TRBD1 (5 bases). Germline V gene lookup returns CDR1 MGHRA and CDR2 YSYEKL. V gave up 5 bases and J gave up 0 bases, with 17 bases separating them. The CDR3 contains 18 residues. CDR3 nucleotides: TGCGCCAGCAGCGCGTACAGGTCCCCTAGCTCTGGGGCCAACGTCCTGACTTTC. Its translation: CASSAYRSPSSGANVLTF.

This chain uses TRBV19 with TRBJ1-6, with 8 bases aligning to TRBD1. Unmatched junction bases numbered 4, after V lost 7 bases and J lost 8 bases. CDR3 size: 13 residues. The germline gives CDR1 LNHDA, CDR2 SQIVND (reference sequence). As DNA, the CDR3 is TGTGCCAGTAACGACAGGGGTTATTCACCCCTCCACTTT. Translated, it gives CASNDRGYSPLHF.

CDR3 nucleotides: TGTGCCAGCAGCTTAGAGAGGGAGAGAGCTTTCTTT. As protein: CASSLERERAFF. The V gene is TRBV7-6, the J gene TRBJ1-1; the D is unclear. CDR1 is SGHVS and CDR2 is FNYEAQ in the germline V gene. CDR3 size: 12 residues. V was cut by 1 base and J by 10 bases, with 10 bases left in between.

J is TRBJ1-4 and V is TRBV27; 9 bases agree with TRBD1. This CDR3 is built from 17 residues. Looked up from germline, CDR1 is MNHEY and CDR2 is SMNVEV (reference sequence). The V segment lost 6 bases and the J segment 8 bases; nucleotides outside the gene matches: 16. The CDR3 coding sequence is TGTGCCAGCAGAAGCTTTTTAACCGGGACAGGGAAAGAAAAACTGTTTTTT. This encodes CASRSFLTGTGKEKLFF.

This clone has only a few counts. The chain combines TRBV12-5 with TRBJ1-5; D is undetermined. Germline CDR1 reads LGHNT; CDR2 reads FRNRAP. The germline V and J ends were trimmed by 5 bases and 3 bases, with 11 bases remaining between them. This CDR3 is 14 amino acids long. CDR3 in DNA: TGTGCTAGTGGTCCCCCGAGGTCCAATCAGCCCCAGCATTTT. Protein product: CASGPPRSNQPQHF.

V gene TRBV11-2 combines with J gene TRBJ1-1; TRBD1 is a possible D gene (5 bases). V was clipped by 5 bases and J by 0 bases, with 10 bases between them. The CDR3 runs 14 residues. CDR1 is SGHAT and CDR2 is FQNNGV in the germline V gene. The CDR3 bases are TGTGCCAGCAGCACAAAGGGGATGAACACTGAAGCTTTCTTT. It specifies CASSTKGMNTEAFF.

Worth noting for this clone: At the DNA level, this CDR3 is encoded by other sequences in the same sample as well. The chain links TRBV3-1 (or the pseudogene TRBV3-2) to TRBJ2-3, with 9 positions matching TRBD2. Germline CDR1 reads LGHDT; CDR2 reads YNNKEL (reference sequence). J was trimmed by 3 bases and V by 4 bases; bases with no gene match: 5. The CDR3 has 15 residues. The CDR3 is CASSLRGGATDTQYF. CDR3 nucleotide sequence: TGTGCCAGCAGCCTGCGGGGGGGGGCTACAGATACGCAGTATTTT.

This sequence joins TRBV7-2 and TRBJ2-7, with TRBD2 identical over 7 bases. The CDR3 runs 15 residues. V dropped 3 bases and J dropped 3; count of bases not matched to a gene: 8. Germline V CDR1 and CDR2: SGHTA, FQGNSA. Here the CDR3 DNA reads TGTGCCAGCAGCTTGGGGGGACTACGAGGCTACGAGCAGTACTTC. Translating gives CASSLGGLRGYEQYF. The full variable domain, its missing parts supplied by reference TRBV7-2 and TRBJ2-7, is GAGVSQSPSNKVTEKGKDVELRCDPISGHTALYWYRQSLGQGLEFLIYFQGNSAPDKSGLPSDRFSAERTGGSVSTLTIQRTQQEDSAVYLCASSLGGLRGYEQYFGPGTRLTVT.

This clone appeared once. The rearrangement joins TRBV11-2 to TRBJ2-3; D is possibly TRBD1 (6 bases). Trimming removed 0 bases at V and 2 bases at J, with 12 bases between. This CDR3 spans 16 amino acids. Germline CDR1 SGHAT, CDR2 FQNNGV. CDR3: CASSLEWGLATDTQYF. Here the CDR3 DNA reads TGTGCCAGCAGCTTAGAGTGGGGGCTAGCCACAGATACGCAGTATTTT.

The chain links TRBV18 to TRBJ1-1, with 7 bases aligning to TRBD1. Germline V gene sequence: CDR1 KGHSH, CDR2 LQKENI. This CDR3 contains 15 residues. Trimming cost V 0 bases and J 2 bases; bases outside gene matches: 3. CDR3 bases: TGTGCCAGCTCACCACCCACAGGGGCAAACACTGAAGCTTTCTTT. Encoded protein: CASSPPTGANTEAFF. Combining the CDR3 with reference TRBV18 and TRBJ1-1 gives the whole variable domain NAGVMQNPRHLVRRRGQEARLRCSPMKGHSHVYWYRQLPEEGLKFMVYLQKENIIDESGMPKERFSAEFPKEGPSILRIQQVVRGDSAAYFCASSPPTGANTEAFFGQGTRLTVV.

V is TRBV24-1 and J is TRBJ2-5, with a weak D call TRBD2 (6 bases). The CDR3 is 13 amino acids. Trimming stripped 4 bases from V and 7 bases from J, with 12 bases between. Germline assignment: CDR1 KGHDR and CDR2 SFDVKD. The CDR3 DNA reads TGTGCCACCAGTGAGGGACTTGGAGGGACCCAGTACTTC. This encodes CATSEGLGGTQYF.

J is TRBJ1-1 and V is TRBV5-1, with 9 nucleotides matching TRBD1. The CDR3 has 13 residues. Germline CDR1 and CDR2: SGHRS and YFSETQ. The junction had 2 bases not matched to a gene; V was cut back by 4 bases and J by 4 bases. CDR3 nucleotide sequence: TGCGCCAGCAGCCGGGACAGGGTCACTGAAGCTTTCTTT. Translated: CASSRDRVTEAFF.

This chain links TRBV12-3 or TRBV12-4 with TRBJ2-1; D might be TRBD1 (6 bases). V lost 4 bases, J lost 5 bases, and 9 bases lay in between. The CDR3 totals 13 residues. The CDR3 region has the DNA TGTGCCAGCAGTTACAGGGCGGACAATGAGCAGTTCTTC. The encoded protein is CASSYRADNEQFF.

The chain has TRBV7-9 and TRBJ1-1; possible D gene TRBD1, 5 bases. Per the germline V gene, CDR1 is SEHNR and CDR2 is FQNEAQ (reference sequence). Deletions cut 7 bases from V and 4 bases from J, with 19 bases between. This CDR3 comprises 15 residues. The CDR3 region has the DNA TGTGCCAGCACCACGGCCGGTCGGAGGGGCACTGAAGCTTTCTTT. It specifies CASTTAGRRGTEAFF.

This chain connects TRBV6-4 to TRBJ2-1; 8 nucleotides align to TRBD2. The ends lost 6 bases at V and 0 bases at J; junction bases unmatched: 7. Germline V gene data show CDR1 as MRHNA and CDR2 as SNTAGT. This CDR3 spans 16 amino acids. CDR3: CASSPGAGGSYNEQFF. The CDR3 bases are TGTGCCAGCAGCCCCGGGGCGGGGGGCTCCTACAATGAGCAGTTCTTC.

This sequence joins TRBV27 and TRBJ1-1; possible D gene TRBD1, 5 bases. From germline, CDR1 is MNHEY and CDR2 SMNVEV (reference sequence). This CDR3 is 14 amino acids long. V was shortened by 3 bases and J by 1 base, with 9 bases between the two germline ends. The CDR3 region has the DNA TGTGCCAGCAGTTTTAGACAGAGGAACACTGAAGCTTTCTTT. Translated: CASSFRQRNTEAFF.